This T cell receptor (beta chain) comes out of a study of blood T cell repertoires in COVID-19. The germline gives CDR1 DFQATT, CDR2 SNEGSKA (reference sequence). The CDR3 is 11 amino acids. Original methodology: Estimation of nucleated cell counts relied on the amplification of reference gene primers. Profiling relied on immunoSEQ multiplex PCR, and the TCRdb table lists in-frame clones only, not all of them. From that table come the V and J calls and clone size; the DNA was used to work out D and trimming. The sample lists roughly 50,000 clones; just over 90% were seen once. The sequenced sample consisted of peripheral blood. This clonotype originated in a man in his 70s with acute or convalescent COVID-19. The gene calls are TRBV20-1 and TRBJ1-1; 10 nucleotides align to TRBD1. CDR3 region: CRSGTGDRAFF. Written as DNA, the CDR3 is TGCAGGTCAGGGACAGGGGATAGAGCTTTCTTT.